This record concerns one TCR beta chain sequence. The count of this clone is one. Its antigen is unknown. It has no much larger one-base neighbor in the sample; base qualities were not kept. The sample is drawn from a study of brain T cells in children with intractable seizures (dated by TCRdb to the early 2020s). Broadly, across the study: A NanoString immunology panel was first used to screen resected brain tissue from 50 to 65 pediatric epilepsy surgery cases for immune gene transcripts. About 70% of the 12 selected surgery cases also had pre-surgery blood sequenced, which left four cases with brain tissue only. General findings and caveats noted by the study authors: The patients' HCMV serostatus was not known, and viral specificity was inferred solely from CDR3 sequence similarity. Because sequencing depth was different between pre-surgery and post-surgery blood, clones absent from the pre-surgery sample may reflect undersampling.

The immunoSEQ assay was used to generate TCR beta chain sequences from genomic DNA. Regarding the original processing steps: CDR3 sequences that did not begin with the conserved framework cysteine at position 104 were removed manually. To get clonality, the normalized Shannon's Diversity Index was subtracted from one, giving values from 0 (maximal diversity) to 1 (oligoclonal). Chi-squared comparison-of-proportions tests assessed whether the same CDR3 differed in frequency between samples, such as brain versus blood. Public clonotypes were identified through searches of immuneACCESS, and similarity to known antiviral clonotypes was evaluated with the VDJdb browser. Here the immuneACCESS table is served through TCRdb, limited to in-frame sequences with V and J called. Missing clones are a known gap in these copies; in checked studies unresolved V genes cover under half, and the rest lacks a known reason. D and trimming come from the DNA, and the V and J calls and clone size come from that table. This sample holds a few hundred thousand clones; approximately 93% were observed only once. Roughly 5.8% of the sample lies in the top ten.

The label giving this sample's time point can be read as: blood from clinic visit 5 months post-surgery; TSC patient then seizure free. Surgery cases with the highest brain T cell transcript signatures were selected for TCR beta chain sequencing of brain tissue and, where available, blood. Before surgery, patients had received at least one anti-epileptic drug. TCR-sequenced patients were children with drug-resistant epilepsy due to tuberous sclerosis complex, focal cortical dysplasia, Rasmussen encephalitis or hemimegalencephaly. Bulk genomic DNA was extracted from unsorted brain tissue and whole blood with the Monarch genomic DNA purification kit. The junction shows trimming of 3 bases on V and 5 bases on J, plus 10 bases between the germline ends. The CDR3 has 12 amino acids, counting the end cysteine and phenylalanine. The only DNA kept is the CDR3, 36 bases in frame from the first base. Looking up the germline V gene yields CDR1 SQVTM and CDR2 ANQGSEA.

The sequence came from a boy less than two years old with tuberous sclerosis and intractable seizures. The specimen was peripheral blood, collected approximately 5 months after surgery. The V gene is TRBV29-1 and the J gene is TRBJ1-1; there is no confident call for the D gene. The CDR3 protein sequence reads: CSVEGSVTEAFF. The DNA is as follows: TGCAGCGTTGAGGGTTCAGTTACTGAAGCTTTCTTT. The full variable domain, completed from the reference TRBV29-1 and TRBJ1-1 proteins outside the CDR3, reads SAVISQKPSRDICQRGTSLTIQCQVDSQVTMMFWYRQQPGQSLTLIATANQGSEATYESGFVIDKFPISRPNLTFSTLTVSNMSPEDSSIYLCSVEGSVTEAFFGQGTRLTVV.